This T cell receptor beta chain was recovered during a study of blood T cell repertoires in COVID-19 (TCRdb year 2020). In the study overall: Collaborator samples came from the United States, Italy and Spain and covered acute and convalescent phases of COVID-19. The dataset comprised deeply sampled blood TCRbeta repertoires from subjects exposed to, actively infected with, or recovered from COVID-19. The repertoires were released in a freely available public database meant as a resource for research on the immune response to SARS-CoV-2. Samples came from the ongoing ImmuneRACE study (first 160 participants) plus 1,254 subjects from 6 global collaborators. Sample metadata almost always included a de-identified subject ID, COVID-19 status, age in years and sex. The prospective study material was composed of cDNA or gDNA derived from T cells, B-cell-depleted T cells, or PBMCs. Where available, HLA class I and class II types were taken from metadata supplied by the sample provider and were not determined by assay-based typing.

The germline V gene (reference sequence) provides CDR1 LNHDA and CDR2 SQIVND. Germline trimming: 7 bases from V, 7 bases from J; junction bases outside gene matches: 9. Including cysteine and phenylalanine, the CDR3 has 15 amino acids. Just CDR3 DNA is preserved here, 45 bases in frame from base 1. At one collaborating source in Seattle, patients were enrolled during active infection and were followed longitudinally through the course of disease. The collaborating institutions used their own protocols to collect whole blood in K2EDTA tubes. For TCRbeta analysis, collaborators shipped samples in one of three forms: frozen whole blood, isolated PBMCs, or DNA extracted from either of those sample types. The immunoSEQ Assay, a bias-controlled multiplex PCR, was used to amplify TCRbeta CDR3 regions from genomic DNA. In the paper's pipeline: Within the assay, amplification of reference gene primers was used to estimate how many nucleated cells each sample contained. To quantify the absolute abundance of each unique TCRbeta CDR3 rearrangement, sequence reads were collapsed and filtered. For each sample, productive Simpson clonality was calculated as the square root of Simpson's diversity index over productive rearrangements. TCRdb holds this immuneACCESS table with in-frame rearrangements only. Some clones are missing; in checked studies, unresolved V genes explain under half, and the rest has no known cause. V and J calls and clone size are copied from that table; D and trimming were computed from the DNA. Counted in this sample were fewer than 250,000 clones; about nine tenths of them appeared once. The top ten hold around 0.83% of the sample.

Points the paper makes about the study in general: How much clinical and demographic metadata was included differed by source and by participant, and the metadata was provided uncurated.

In regard to this clone: It has no known antigen specificity. Qualities for individual bases were not recorded, and no much larger clone is one base off.

The TCR comes from a man aged 25 to 40 with COVID-19, enrolled during active disease. This receptor chain uses TRBV19 and TRBJ2-1; a stretch of 11 junction bases matches TRBD2. The sample comprised peripheral blood. Here the CDR3 is given as CASNPSGGLGNEQFF. The DNA sequence follows: TGTGCCAGTAATCCTAGCGGGGGGCTAGGTAATGAGCAGTTCTTC. When the CDR3 is completed using the reference TRBV19 and TRBJ2-1 genes on either side, the full variable domain is DGGITQSPKYLFRKEGQNVTLSCEQNLNHDAMYWYRQDPGQGLRLIYYSQIVNDFQKGDIAEGYSVSREKKESFPLTVTSAQKNPTAFYLCASNPSGGLGNEQFFGPGTRLTVL.